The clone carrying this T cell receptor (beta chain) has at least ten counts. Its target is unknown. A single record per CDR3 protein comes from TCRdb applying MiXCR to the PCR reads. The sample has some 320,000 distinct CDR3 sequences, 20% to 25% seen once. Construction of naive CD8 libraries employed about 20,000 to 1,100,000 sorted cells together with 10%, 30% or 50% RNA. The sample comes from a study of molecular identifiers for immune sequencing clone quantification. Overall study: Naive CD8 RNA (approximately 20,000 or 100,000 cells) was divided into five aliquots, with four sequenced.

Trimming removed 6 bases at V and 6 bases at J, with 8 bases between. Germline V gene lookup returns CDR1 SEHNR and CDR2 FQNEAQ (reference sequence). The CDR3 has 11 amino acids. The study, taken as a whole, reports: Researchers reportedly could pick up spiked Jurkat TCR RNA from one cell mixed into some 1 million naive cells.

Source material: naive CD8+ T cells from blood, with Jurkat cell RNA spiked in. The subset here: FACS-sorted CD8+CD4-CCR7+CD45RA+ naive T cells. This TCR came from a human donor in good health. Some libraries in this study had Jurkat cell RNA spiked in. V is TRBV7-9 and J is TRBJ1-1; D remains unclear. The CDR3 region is CASREGPEAFF. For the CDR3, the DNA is TGTGCCAGCAGGGAGGGCCCTGAAGCTTTCTTT.